This TCR beta chain was obtained from a study of blood T cell repertoires in COVID-19. On the study more broadly: From T cells, B-cell-depleted T cells, or PBMCs came the material, which was cDNA or gDNA.

The germline gives CDR1 GTSNPN, CDR2 SVGIG (reference sequence). This CDR3 has 15 amino acids. After removal of 5 bases from V and 2 bases from J, the junction contained 6 bases not matched to a gene. Two consecutive negative NP/OP PCR tests, clearance, or resolved symptoms defined Cohort 3 recovery. TCRdb's table, derived via immunoSEQ multiplex PCR, lists solely in-frame clones and lacks some. The sample holds roughly 300,000 clones; roughly 85% are singletons and the top ten take about 2.3%. The sample comprised PBMCs or T cells enriched from blood (not recorded which). J is TRBJ2-3 and V is TRBV30; TRBD2 matches 11 bases. The sequence came from a woman in her 50s who had recovered from COVID-19. The CDR3 DNA follows: TGTGCCTGGGTGGGACTAGCGGAGATCACAGATACGCAGTATTTT. Translating gives CAWVGLAEITDTQYF.